This TCR beta chain stems from a study of preoperative IRX-2 immunotherapy in early breast cancer. TCRdb's copy holds only in-frame clones and misses some; the assay was immunoSEQ multiplex PCR. This sample has approximately 38,000 clones, with 82% found just once. The CDR3 length is 18 residues. V was pared by 2 bases and J by 0 bases, with 17 bases between. Germline-derived CDR1 and CDR2 are KGHSH and LQKENI. The treatment was: preoperative locoregional IRX-2 cytokine immunotherapy. Preoperative locoregional IRX-2 cytokine immunotherapy was tested in the phase Ib source study. The gene calls are TRBV18 and TRBJ1-3, with D unclear. The input for sequencing was lymph node tissue, taken after IRX-2 immunotherapy. The receptor was isolated from a human donor with breast cancer. CDR3 residues: CASSPRALPIASGNTIYF. CDR3 in DNA: TGTGCCAGCTCACCAAGGGCACTTCCGATCGCCTCTGGAAACACCATATATTTT.